Listed here are 25 T cell receptor beta chains from one sample, sequenced in a study of shared clonotypes between healthy human individuals (dated by TCRdb to between 2020 and 2021). To prepare the library, the immunoSEQ multiplex PCR assay was applied. TCRdb carries this immuneACCESS record with in-frame sequences only. Its versions omit some clonotypes, under half of them owing to an unresolved V gene in the studies checked, with the rest unexplained. The sample table contains roughly 2.5 million clones; only one count was recorded for over 85% of them. The leading ten clones occupy more than 0.12% of the sample. The sequenced material came from naive CD4+ T cells sorted from blood. The cell subset or site label on this specimen signifies: CD45RA+ positively selected. These receptors were taken from a man aged 18 to 30 in good health.

The CDR3 spells CASPCGGFSSYEQYF. The CDR3 DNA reads as TGTGCCAGCCCCTGCGGGGGGTTTAGCTCCTACGAGCAGTACTTC. The chain is built from TRBV27 and TRBJ2-7; 8 bases map to TRBD2. Unmatched junction bases numbered 9, after V lost 8 bases and J lost 0 bases. This CDR3 has 15 residues. Germline values: CDR1 MNHEY, CDR2 SMNVEV (reference sequence).

The V gene is TRBV9, the J gene TRBJ1-2; D not resolved. This CDR3 comprises 14 residues. Germline V lookup: CDR1 SGDLS, CDR2 YYNGEE. Trimming shortened V by 0 bases and J by 4 bases, and 10 bases separated the two germline ends. In DNA form, the CDR3 reads TGTGCCAGCAGCGTAGGAAGAGCTGGCTATGGCTACACCTTC. Translating it yields CASSVGRAGYGYTF.

This clone was detected once. Germline is not matched at one junction end, which may reflect a read error. The rearrangement links TRBV6-5 to TRBJ2-7, with a tentative D call TRBD2 (6 bases). Germline V gives CDR1 MNHEY, CDR2 SVGAGI. The CDR3 contains 13 residues. CDR3: CASRLRRGGPLDF. The DNA for the CDR3 is TGTGCCAGCAGGCTGCGTCGGGGAGGACCGCTGGACTTC.

V and J are TRBV7-9 and TRBJ2-7; D unclear. Germline V CDR1 and CDR2: SEHNR, FQNEAQ (reference sequence). The CDR3 runs 13 residues. Trimming removed 2 bases at V and 6 bases at J, with 11 bases between. The CDR3 reads CASSLRLPGEQYF. CDR3 coding DNA: TGTGCCAGCAGCTTAAGGTTACCCGGCGAGCAGTACTTC. Full variable domain (remainder filled in from reference TRBV7-9 and TRBJ2-7): DTGVSQNPRHKITKRGQNVTFRCDPISEHNRLYWYRQTLGQGPEFLTYFQNEAQLEKSRLLSDRFSAERPKGSFSTLEIQRTEQGDSAMYLCASSLRLPGEQYFGPGTRLTVT.

V usage is TRBV7-2 and J usage is TRBJ2-3, with 12 bases aligning to TRBD2. Losses at the gene ends were 3 bases for V and 3 bases for J; bases not matched to a gene: 10. The germline CDR1 and CDR2 sequences are SGHTA and FQGNSA. The CDR3 length is 18 residues. The CDR3 DNA follows: TGTGCCAGCAGCTTGGACGGACTAGCGGGAATGAGGACAGATACGCAGTATTTT. Protein sequence: CASSLDGLAGMRTDTQYF.

The chain recombines TRBV7-2 with TRBJ2-1, with D possibly being TRBD2 (6 bases). The CDR3 extends over 16 amino acids. V was pared by 5 bases and J by 3 bases, with 17 bases between. The germline V gene encodes CDR1 SGHTA and CDR2 FQGNSA. CDR3 residues: CASSPLPGLNYNEQFF. In DNA, the CDR3 is TGTGCCAGCAGCCCCCTCCCGGGACTCAACTACAATGAGCAGTTCTTC.

The genes are TRBV27 and TRBJ2-2; TRBD1 might be the D (6 bases). There are 15 residues in the CDR3. V lost 7 bases, J lost 5 bases, and 17 bases lay in between. Per germline, CDR1 MNHEY and CDR2 SMNVEV (reference sequence). CDR3 sequence: CASNRNPGTTGELFF. CDR3 nucleotide sequence: TGTGCCAGCAATAGGAACCCGGGGACAACCGGGGAGCTGTTTTTT.

V is TRBV19 and J is TRBJ1-4; D is ambiguous. The CDR3 contains 14 residues. Trimming cost V 4 bases and J 5 bases, with 11 bases left between them. Germline loops: CDR1 LNHDA, CDR2 SQIVND (reference sequence). As DNA, the CDR3 is TGTGCCAGTAGTAGCTCGGGGTGGAATGAAAAACTGTTTTTT. It is translated as CASSSSGWNEKLFF.

This sequence joins TRBV11-2 and TRBJ2-1; D gene ambiguous. CDR1 is SGHAT, CDR2 FQNNGV, per germline. The CDR3 runs 14 residues. V lost 3 bases and J lost 0, with 6 bases in between. The chain's CDR3 is CASSFWSSYNEQFF. The CDR3 coding sequence is TGTGCCAGCAGCTTTTGGAGCTCCTACAATGAGCAGTTCTTC.

V gene TRBV5-1 combines with J gene TRBJ2-7; D call uncertain. Per the germline V gene, CDR1 is SGHRS and CDR2 is YFSETQ. CDR3 length equals 14 residues. V was cut by 3 bases and J by 3 bases, with 13 bases left in between. The CDR3 bases are TGCGCCAGCAGCTCGCAGGCTCTGGGCTACGAGCAGTACTTC. This translates into CASSSQALGYEQYF.

Regarding this clone: This specimen includes other DNA sequences encoding the same CDR3. The chain recombines TRBV25-1 with TRBJ2-5; D ambiguous. CDR3 length: 13 residues. Trimming pared 3 bases from V and 0 bases from J, leaving 5 bases between. Germline lookup yields CDR1 MGHDK and CDR2 SYGVNS. Written as DNA, the CDR3 is TGTGCCAGCAGTGAGCCTAACCAAGAGACCCAGTACTTC. Protein: CASSEPNQETQYF.

This sequence joins TRBV4-3 and TRBJ2-1, with a tentative D call TRBD2 (7 bases). The CDR3 totals 16 residues. Trimming left V 0 bases short and J 7 bases short, with 16 bases between. The V gene's germline CDR1 is LGHNA and CDR2 YSLEER. DNA for the CDR3: TGCGCCAGCAGCCAAGATCTCAGGACTAGGGGGAATGAGCAGTTCTTC. Protein sequence: CASSQDLRTRGNEQFF.

This clone was counted between two and nine times. The chain is built from TRBV5-6 and TRBJ1-2, with 7 bases fitting TRBD1. The CDR3 is 14 amino acids. Germline V gene sequence: CDR1 SGHDT, CDR2 YYEEEE. Unmatched junction bases numbered 7, after V lost 4 bases and J lost 4 bases. The CDR3 spells CASSQGTVSYGYTF. CDR3 nucleotide sequence: TGTGCCAGCAGCCAGGGGACAGTAAGCTATGGCTACACCTTC.

This rearrangement joins TRBV5-6 to TRBJ2-1; no clear D. This CDR3 contains 15 residues. Trimming cost V 1 base and J 4 bases, with 12 bases left between them. The germline gives CDR1 SGHDT, CDR2 YYEEEE. The CDR3 loop reads CASSLYNSIYNEQFF. Written as DNA, the CDR3 is TGTGCCAGCAGCTTGTACAATTCCATTTACAATGAGCAGTTCTTC.

The chain's CDR3 is CASRTARGAMNTEAFF. CDR3 coding DNA: TGTGCCAGTAGGACAGCCCGAGGGGCCATGAACACTGAAGCTTTCTTT. The chain combines TRBV19 with TRBJ1-1, with a possible D match to TRBD1 (5 bases). This CDR3 is built from 16 residues. Germline loops: CDR1 LNHDA, CDR2 SQIVND (reference sequence). The V and J ends lost 6 bases and 0 bases respectively, with 17 bases between them.

V usage is TRBV9 and J usage is TRBJ2-6; D ambiguous. CDR1 and CDR2 (germline): SGDLS, YYNGEE. This CDR3 region has 15 residues. Trimming left V 5 bases short and J 0 bases short, with 9 bases between. This CDR3 is CASSDPASGANVLTF. Here the CDR3 DNA reads TGTGCCAGCAGTGACCCCGCCTCTGGGGCCAACGTCCTGACTTTC.

This chain links TRBV6-6 with TRBJ1-1, with a tentative D call TRBD1 (6 bases). Between the trimmed V and J ends, which lost 5 bases and 0 bases, there was a span of 13 bases. Germline lookup yields CDR1 MNHNY and CDR2 SVGAGI (reference sequence). The CDR3 is 15 amino acids. CDR3 amino acids: CASSTHRDMNTEAFF. The CDR3 DNA sequence: TGTGCCAGCAGTACCCACAGGGACATGAACACTGAAGCTTTCTTT.

The chain joins TRBV11-2 to TRBJ2-7; TRBD1 agrees at 11 bases. This CDR3 contains 15 residues. CDR1 is SGHAT, CDR2 FQNNGV, per germline. V lost 5 bases to trimming and J lost 6 bases; unmatched junction nucleotides: 9. The CDR3 nucleotides are TGTGCCAGCAGCCTATCCGGGACAGGGGGTTCCGAGCAGTACTTC. As protein: CASSLSGTGGSEQYF.

This clone was counted once. The chain joins TRBV12-5 to TRBJ2-1; possibly TRBD2 for D (6 bases). The CDR3 has 15 residues. The V end lost 4 bases, the J end lost 3 bases, and 13 bases lay between the germline ends. The germline V gene has CDR1 LGHNT and CDR2 FRNRAP. The CDR3 coding sequence is TGTGCTAGTGGTTCCCGCAGGCGGGGCTACAATGAGCAGTTCTTC. The encoded protein is CASGSRRRGYNEQFF.

J is TRBJ1-6 and V is TRBV13, with D uncertain. In germline, CDR1 is PRHDT, CDR2 FYEKMQ (reference sequence). The V gene lost 0 bases and the J gene lost 0 bases, with 9 bases spanning the gap. The CDR3 is made up of 17 amino acids. The CDR3 here is CASSLGAKSSYNSPLHF. CDR3 nucleotides: TGTGCCAGCAGCTTAGGTGCGAAAAGCTCCTATAATTCACCCCTCCACTTT.

The chain employs TRBV18 and TRBJ2-3; 8 nucleotides line up with TRBD1. The CDR3 covers 15 residues. V lost 8 bases and J lost 1; bases outside the gene matches: 8. Per germline, CDR1 KGHSH and CDR2 LQKENI. CDR3: CASTSRQGRTDTQYF. DNA of the CDR3: TGTGCCAGCACTTCGAGACAGGGGCGCACAGATACGCAGTATTTT.

Note on this clone: Other DNA sequences within the sample encode an identical CDR3. The V call is TRBV9, the J call TRBJ2-7; 12 positions match TRBD1. CDR1 is SGDLS and CDR2 is YYNGEE in the germline V gene. J was trimmed by 0 bases and V by 3 bases; bases with no gene match: 1. The CDR3 consists of 15 residues. CDR3: CASSAGQGASYEQYF. As DNA, the CDR3 is TGTGCCAGCAGCGCGGGACAGGGGGCCTCCTACGAGCAGTACTTC.

As regards this clone: This same CDR3 is encoded by further DNA sequences in the sample. The gene calls are TRBV2 and TRBJ2-5; D possibly corresponds to TRBD2 (5 bases). The CDR3 has 12 residues. V dropped 5 bases and J dropped 3 bases, with 7 bases sitting between them. Per germline, CDR1 SNHLY and CDR2 FYNNEI. This CDR3 reads CASSWTEETQYF. CDR3 DNA: TGTGCCAGCAGTTGGACTGAAGAGACCCAGTACTTC.

The chain employs TRBV28 and TRBJ2-3, with D maybe TRBD2 (5 bases). The CDR3 is 16 residues long. CDR1 is MDHEN and CDR2 is SYDVKM in the germline V gene. V was shortened by 7 bases and J by 3 bases, with 20 bases between the two germline ends. The CDR3 sequence: CASTSRGSGVTDTQYF. The CDR3 nucleotides read TGTGCCAGCACCTCTCGGGGTAGTGGGGTTACAGATACGCAGTATTTT.

This clone has only one observation. Within the sample, other DNA sequences also encode this same CDR3. V and J are TRBV9 and TRBJ2-7, with a tentative D call TRBD1 (5 bases). Trimming shortened V by 0 bases and J by 2 bases, and 12 bases separated the two germline ends. The CDR3 consists of 15 residues. Per the germline V gene, CDR1 is SGDLS and CDR2 is YYNGEE. Here the CDR3 reads CASSVGQGAAYEQYF. DNA for the CDR3: TGTGCCAGCAGCGTAGGGCAGGGTGCGGCCTACGAGCAGTACTTC.